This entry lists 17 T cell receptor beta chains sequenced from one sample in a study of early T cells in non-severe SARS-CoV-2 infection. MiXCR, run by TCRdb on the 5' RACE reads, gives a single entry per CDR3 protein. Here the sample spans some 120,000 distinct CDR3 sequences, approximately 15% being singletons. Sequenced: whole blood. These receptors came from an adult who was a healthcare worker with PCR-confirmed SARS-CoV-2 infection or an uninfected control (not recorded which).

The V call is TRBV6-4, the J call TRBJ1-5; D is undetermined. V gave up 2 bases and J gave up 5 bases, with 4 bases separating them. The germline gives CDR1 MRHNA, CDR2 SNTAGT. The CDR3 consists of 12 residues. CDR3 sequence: CASSDPDQPQHF. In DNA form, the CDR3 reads TGTGCCAGCAGTGACCCGGATCAGCCCCAGCATTTT.

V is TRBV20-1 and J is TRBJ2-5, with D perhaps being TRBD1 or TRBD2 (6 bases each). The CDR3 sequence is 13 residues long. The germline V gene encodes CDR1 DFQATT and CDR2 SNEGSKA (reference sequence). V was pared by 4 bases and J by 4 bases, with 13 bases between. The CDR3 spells CSAMGGLGETQYF. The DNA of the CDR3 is TGCAGTGCTATGGGGGGCTTAGGAGAGACCCAGTACTTC.

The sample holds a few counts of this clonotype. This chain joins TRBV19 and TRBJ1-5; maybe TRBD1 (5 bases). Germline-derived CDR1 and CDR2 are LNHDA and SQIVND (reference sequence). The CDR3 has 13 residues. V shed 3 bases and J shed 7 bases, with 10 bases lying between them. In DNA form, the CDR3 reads TGTGCCAGTAGTATTGGGAGGGACCAGCCCCAGCATTTT. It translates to CASSIGRDQPQHF. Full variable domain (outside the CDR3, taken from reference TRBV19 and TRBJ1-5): DGGITQSPKYLFRKEGQNVTLSCEQNLNHDAMYWYRQDPGQGLRLIYYSQIVNDFQKGDIAEGYSVSREKKESFPLTVTSAQKNPTAFYLCASSIGRDQPQHFGDGTRLSIL.

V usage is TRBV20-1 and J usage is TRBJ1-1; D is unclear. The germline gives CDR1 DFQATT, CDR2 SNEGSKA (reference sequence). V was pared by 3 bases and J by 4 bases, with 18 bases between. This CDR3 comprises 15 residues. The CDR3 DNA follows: TGCAGTGCTAGCGAACCTGTGCGAGGGAGCACTGAAGCTTTCTTT. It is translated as CSASEPVRGSTEAFF.

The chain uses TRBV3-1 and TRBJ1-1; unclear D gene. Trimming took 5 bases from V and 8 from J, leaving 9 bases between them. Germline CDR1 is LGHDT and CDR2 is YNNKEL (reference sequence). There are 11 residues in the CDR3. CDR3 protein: CASSESREAFF. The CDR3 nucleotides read TGTGCCAGCAGCGAATCCAGGGAAGCTTTCTTT. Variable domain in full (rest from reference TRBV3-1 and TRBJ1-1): DTAVSQTPKYLVTQMGNDKSIKCEQNLGHDTMYWYKQDSKKFLKIMFSYNNKELIINETVPNRFSPKSPDKAHLNLHINSLELGDSAVYFCASSESREAFFGQGTRLTVV.

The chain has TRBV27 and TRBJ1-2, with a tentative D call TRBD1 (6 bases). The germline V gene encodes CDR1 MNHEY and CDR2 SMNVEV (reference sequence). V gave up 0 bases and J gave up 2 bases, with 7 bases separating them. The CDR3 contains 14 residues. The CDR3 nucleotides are TGTGCCAGCAGTTTATCCCAGGGGAACTATGGCTACACCTTC. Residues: CASSLSQGNYGYTF.

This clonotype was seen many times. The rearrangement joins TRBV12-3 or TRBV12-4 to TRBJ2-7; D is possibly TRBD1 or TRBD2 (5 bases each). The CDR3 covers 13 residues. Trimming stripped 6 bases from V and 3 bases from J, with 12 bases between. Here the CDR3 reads CASSPGRYYEQYF. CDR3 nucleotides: TGTGCCAGCAGCCCGGGACGCTACTACGAGCAGTACTTC.

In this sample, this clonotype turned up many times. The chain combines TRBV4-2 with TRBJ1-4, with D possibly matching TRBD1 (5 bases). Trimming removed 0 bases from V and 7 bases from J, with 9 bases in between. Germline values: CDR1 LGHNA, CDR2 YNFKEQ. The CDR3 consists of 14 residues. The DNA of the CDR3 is TGTGCCAGCAGCCAAGATCCAGGGACTGAAAAACTGTTTTTT. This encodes CASSQDPGTEKLFF.

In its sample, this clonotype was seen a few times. CDR3 DNA: TGTGCCAGCAGTGACTTTACGCAGAGAGACAATGAGCAGTTCTTC. Amino acid sequence: CASSDFTQRDNEQFF. The V call is TRBV2, the J call TRBJ2-1, with D hard to call. CDR1 and CDR2 (germline): SNHLY, FYNNEI. The V end was cut by 3 bases, the J end by 5 bases, with 14 bases between. This CDR3 is built from 15 residues.

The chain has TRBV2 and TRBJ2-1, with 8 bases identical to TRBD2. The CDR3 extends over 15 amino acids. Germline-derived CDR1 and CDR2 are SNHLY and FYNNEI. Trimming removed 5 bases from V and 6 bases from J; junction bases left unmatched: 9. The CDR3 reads CASSLPGGSGNEQFF. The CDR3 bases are TGTGCCAGCAGTTTGCCGGGGGGGTCGGGCAATGAGCAGTTCTTC.

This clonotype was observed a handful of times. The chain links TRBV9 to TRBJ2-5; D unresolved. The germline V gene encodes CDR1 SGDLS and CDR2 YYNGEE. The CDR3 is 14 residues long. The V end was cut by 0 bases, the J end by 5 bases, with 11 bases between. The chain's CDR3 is CASSVGPELETQYF. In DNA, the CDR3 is TGTGCCAGCAGCGTAGGTCCGGAACTGGAGACCCAGTACTTC.

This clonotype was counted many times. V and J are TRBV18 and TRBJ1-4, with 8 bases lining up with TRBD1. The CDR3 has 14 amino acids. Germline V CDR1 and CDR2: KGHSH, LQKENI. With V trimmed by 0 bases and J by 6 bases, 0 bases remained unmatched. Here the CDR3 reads CASSPPGQDEKLFF. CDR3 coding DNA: TGTGCCAGCTCACCACCGGGACAGGATGAAAAACTGTTTTTT.

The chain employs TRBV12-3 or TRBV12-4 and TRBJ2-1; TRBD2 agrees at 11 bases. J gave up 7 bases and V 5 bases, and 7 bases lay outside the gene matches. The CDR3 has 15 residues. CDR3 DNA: TGTGCCAGCAGTGTATCACTAGCGGGGGATAATGAGCAGTTCTTC. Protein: CASSVSLAGDNEQFF.

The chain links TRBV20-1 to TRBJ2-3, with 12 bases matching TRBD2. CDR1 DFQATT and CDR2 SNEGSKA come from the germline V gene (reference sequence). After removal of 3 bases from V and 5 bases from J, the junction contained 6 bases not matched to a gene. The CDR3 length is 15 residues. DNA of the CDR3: TGCAGTGCTAGGGCTAGCGGGGGGGCCGAAGATACGCAGTATTTT. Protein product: CSARASGGAEDTQYF.

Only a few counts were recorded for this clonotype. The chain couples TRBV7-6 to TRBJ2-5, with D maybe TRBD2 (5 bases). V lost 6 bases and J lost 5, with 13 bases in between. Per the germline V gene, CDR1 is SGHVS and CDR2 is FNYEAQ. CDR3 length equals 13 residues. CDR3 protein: CASRQLGIETQYF. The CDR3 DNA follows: TGTGCCAGCAGGCAACTAGGAATTGAGACCCAGTACTTC.

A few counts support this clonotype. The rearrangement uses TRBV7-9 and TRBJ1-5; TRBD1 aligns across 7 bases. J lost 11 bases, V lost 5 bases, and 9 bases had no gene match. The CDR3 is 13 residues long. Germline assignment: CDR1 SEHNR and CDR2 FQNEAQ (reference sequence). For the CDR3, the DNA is TGTGCCAGCAGCCCCCAGGGGGGGCAGGCCCAGCATTTT. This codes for CASSPQGGQAQHF.

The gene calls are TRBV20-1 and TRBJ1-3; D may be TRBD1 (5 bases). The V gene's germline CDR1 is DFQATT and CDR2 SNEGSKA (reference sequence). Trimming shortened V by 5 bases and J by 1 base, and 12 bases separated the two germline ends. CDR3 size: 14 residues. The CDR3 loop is CSAGGGTSGNTIYF. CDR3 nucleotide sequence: TGCAGTGCTGGGGGGGGAACGTCTGGAAACACCATATATTTT.